Below are 12 T cell receptor beta chains sequenced from a single sample in a study of cytomegalovirus exposure and HLA in healthy donors. PCR was performed using 60 Vbeta and 13 Jbeta primers. Profiling relied on immunoSEQ multiplex PCR, and the TCRdb table lists in-frame clones only, not all of them. Counted here are roughly 82,000 clones, more than 65% occurring once; the ten biggest clones make up roughly 11%. Sequencing used PBMCs. These receptors were collected from a woman between 40 and 50 years old in good health and CMV-seropositive.

This clone was detected once. This chain uses TRBV7-9 with TRBJ2-7; 7 nucleotides match TRBD2. The V segment lost 7 bases and the J segment 1 base; nucleotides outside the gene matches: 4. CDR1 and CDR2 (germline): SEHNR, FQNEAQ (reference sequence). CDR3 length: 13 residues. The CDR3 spells CASTGRGSYEQYF. The CDR3 DNA sequence: TGTGCCAGCACCGGGCGGGGGTCCTACGAGCAGTACTTC.

The rearrangement links TRBV7-2 to TRBJ1-2; tentative D call: TRBD1 (5 bases). This CDR3 has 12 amino acids. The ends were cut back, 4 bases at V and 7 bases at J, with 10 bases in the middle. The V gene's germline CDR1 is SGHTA and CDR2 FQGNSA. Here the CDR3 reads CASSSGMFGYTF. CDR3 nucleotide sequence: TGTGCCAGCAGCTCAGGGATGTTTGGCTACACCTTC.

This chain links TRBV10-1 with TRBJ1-1; perhaps TRBD1 as D (6 bases). Germline loops: CDR1 WNHNN, CDR2 SYGVQD (reference sequence). The CDR3 spans 14 residues. V was clipped by 0 bases and J by 8 bases, with 13 bases between them. The chain's CDR3 is CASSESGAGREAFF. The CDR3 coding sequence is TGCGCCAGCAGTGAGTCGGGGGCGGGCAGGGAAGCTTTCTTT.

The chain's CDR3 is CASTLTPRDEQFF. The CDR3 nucleotides read TGTGCCAGCACCCTAACCCCGAGGGATGAGCAGTTCTTC. The chain has TRBV6-5 and TRBJ2-1; TRBD2 might be the D (5 bases). The CDR3 sequence is 13 residues long. V was trimmed by 7 bases and J by 8 bases, leaving 15 bases between them. The germline CDR1 and CDR2 sequences are MNHEY and SVGAGI.

This chain uses TRBV28 with TRBJ2-5, with D possibly matching TRBD1 (6 bases). Germline CDR1 and CDR2: MDHEN and SYDVKM. Between the trimmed V and J ends, which lost 6 bases and 2 bases, there was a span of 16 bases. CDR3 length: 15 amino acids. The CDR3 protein is CASRVQGGRQETQYF. DNA of the CDR3: TGTGCCAGCAGAGTACAGGGTGGTCGTCAAGAGACCCAGTACTTC.

V and J are TRBV9 and TRBJ1-1; the match to TRBD1 covers 8 bases. Germline V lookup: CDR1 SGDLS, CDR2 YYNGEE. Losses at the gene ends were 3 bases for V and 0 bases for J; bases not matched to a gene: 13. This CDR3 comprises 18 residues. As DNA, the CDR3 is TGTGCCAGCAGCGAAGGGACCGGGGACAGGTCAATGAACACTGAAGCTTTCTTT. Translating gives CASSEGTGDRSMNTEAFF.

The sample holds a few counts of this clone. The chain joins TRBV7-6 to TRBJ1-2, with 9 bases matching TRBD1. The germline CDR1 and CDR2 sequences are SGHVS and FNYEAQ. Trimming at V came to 5 bases and at J to 6 bases, leaving 10 bases not matched to a gene. The CDR3 has 15 amino acids. The CDR3 coding sequence is TGTGCCAGCAGCGTATCAACAGGGGGCCTGGATGGCTACACCTTC. This encodes CASSVSTGGLDGYTF. Based on the CDR3 plus reference TRBV7-6 and TRBJ1-2, the full variable domain is GAGVSQSPRYKVTKRGQDVALRCDPISGHVSLYWYRQALGQGPEFLTYFNYEAQQDKSGLPNDRFSAERPEGSISTLTIQRTEQRDSAMYRCASSVSTGGLDGYTFGSGTRLTVV.

This clone was observed a handful of times. The chain joins TRBV5-1 to TRBJ2-2, with unresolved D. Germline loops: CDR1 SGHRS, CDR2 YFSETQ. This CDR3 spans 13 amino acids. V shed 5 bases and J shed 4 bases, with 9 bases lying between them. CDR3 loop: CASRGSFTGELFF. DNA of the CDR3: TGCGCCAGCAGGGGCAGTTTCACCGGGGAGCTGTTTTTT.

V is TRBV5-6 and J is TRBJ2-7, with 8 bases fitting TRBD2. This CDR3 region has 13 residues. V lost 4 bases to trimming and J lost 3 bases; unmatched junction nucleotides: 3. Per the germline V gene, CDR1 is SGHDT and CDR2 is YYEEEE. The CDR3 region has the DNA TGTGCCAGCAGCCGGACTAGCAGCTACGAGCAGTACTTC. Translation gives CASSRTSSYEQYF.

The rearrangement links TRBV6-5 to TRBJ2-1; TRBD1 agrees at 9 bases. The junction had 2 bases not matched to a gene; V was cut back by 5 bases and J by 0 bases. CDR3 length equals 15 residues. Germline CDR1 MNHEY, CDR2 SVGAGI. CDR3 in amino acids: CASSKGQGSYNEQFF. Here the CDR3 DNA reads TGTGCCAGCAGTAAGGGACAGGGCTCCTACAATGAGCAGTTCTTC.

The V and J genes are TRBV5-4 and TRBJ2-5; the D gene is possibly TRBD1 (5 bases). The DNA end lines up better with TRBJ2-7; the J call may be wrong. Germline-derived CDR1 and CDR2 are SGHNT and YYREEE (reference sequence). The CDR3 covers 12 residues. The CDR3 loop reads CASSFDSYEQYF. The CDR3 nucleotides read TGTGCCAGCAGCTTTGACAGCTACGAGCAGTACTTC.

The genes are TRBV7-2 and TRBJ1-1; TRBD1 matches at 10 bases. CDR3 length equals 14 residues. The V segment lost 5 bases and the J segment 8 bases; nucleotides outside the gene matches: 8. CDR1 SGHTA and CDR2 FQGNSA come from the germline V gene. The CDR3 DNA reads TGTGCCAGCAGCCCGCGACAGGGGGCTATGGAAGCTTTCTTT. Amino acid sequence: CASSPRQGAMEAFF.